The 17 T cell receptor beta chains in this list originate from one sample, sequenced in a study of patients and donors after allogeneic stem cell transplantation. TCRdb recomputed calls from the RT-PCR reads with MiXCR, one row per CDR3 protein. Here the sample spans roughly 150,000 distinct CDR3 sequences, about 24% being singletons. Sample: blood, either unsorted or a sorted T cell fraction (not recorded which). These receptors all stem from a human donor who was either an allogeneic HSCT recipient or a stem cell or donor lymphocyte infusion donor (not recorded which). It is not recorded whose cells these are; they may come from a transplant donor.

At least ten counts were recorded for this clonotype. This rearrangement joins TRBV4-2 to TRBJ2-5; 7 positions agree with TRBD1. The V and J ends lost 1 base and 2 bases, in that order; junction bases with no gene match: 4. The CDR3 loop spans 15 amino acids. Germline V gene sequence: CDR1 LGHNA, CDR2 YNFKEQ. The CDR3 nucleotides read TGTGCCAGCAGCCAAGGGACAGGCGGTCAAGAGACCCAGTACTTC. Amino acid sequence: CASSQGTGGQETQYF.

CDR3 coding DNA: TGTGCCAGCAGCTTGACGGAGGGGCCTTACCATGAGCAGTTCTTC. Encoded protein: CASSLTEGPYHEQFF. This chain joins TRBV5-8 and TRBJ2-1; weak D call: TRBD2 (6 bases). Looked up from germline, CDR1 is SGHTS and CDR2 is YDEGEE. This CDR3 has 15 amino acids. The ends were cut back, 1 base at V and 8 bases at J, with 16 bases in the middle.

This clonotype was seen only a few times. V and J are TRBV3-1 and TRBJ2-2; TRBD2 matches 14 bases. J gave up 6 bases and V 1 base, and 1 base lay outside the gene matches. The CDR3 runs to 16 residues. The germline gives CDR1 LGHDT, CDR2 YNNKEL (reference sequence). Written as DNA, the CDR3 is TGTGCCAGCAGCCAAGGGACTAGCGGGGGGCCCGGGGAGCTGTTTTTT. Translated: CASSQGTSGGPGELFF.

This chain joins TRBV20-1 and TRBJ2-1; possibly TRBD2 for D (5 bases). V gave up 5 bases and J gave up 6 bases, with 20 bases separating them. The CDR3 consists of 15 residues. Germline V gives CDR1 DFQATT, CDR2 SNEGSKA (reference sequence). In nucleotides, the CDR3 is TGCAGTGCTTGGATCGTGAGGAGGATGGGCAATGAGCAGTTCTTC. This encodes CSAWIVRRMGNEQFF.

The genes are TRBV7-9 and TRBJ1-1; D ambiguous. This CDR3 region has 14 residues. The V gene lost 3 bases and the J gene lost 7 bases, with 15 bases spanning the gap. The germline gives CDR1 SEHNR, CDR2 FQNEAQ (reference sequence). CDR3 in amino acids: CASSLGRIGLEAFF. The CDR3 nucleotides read TGTGCCAGCAGCTTGGGTAGGATAGGCCTTGAAGCTTTCTTT.

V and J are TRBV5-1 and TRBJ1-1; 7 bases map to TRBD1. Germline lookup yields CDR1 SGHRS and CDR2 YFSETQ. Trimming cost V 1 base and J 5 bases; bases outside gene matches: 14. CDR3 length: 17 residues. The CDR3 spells CASSLSTGEGQLTEAFF. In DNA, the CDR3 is TGCGCCAGCAGCTTGAGCACAGGCGAGGGACAGCTAACTGAAGCTTTCTTT.

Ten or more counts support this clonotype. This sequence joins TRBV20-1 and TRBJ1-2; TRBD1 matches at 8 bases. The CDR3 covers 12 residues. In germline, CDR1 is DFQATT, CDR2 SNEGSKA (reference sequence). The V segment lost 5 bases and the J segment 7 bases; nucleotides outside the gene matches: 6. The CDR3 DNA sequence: TGCAGTGCTCTCGGACAGGGAGCTGGCTACACCTTC. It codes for CSALGQGAGYTF.

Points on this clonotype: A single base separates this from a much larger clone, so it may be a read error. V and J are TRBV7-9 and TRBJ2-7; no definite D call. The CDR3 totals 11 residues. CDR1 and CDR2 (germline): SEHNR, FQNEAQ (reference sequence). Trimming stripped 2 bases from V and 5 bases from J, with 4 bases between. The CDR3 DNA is TGTGCCAGCAGCTTATCCAACGAGCAGTACTTC. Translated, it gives CASSLSNEQYF. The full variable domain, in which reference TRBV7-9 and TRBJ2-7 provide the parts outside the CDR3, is DTGVSQNPRHKITKRGQNVTFRCDPISEHNRLYWYRQTLGQGPEFLTYFQNEAQLEKSRLLSDRFSAERPKGSFSTLEIQRTEQGDSAMYLCASSLSNEQYFGPGTRLTVT.

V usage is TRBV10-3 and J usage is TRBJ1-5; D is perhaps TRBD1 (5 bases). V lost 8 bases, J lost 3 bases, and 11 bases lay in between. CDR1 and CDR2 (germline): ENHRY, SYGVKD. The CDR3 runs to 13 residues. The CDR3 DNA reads TGTGCCATCGGTGGGACGGACAATCAGCCCCAGCATTTT. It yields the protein CAIGGTDNQPQHF.

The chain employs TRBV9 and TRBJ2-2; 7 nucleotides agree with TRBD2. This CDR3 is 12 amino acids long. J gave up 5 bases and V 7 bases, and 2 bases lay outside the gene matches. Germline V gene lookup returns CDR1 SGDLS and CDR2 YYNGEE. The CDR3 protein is CASAGETGELFF. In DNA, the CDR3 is TGTGCCAGCGCGGGGGAGACCGGGGAGCTGTTTTTT.

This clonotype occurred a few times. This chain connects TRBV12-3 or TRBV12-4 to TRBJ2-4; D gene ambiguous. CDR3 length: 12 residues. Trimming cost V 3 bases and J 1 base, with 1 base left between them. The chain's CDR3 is CASSLAKNIQYF. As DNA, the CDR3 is TGTGCCAGCAGTTTGGCCAAAAACATTCAGTACTTC.

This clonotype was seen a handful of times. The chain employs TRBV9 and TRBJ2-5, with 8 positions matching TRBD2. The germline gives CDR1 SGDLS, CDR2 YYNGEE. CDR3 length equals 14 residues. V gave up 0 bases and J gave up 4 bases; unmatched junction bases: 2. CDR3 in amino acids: CASSVESGRETQYF. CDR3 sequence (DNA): TGTGCCAGCAGCGTAGAGAGCGGGAGAGAGACCCAGTACTTC.

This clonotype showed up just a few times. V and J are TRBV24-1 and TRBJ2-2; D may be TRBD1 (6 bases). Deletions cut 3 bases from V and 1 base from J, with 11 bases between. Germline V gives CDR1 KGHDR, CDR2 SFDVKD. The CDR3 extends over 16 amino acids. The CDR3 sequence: CATSDPLTGNTGELFF. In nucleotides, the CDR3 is TGTGCCACCAGTGATCCGCTGACAGGGAACACCGGGGAGCTGTTTTTT.

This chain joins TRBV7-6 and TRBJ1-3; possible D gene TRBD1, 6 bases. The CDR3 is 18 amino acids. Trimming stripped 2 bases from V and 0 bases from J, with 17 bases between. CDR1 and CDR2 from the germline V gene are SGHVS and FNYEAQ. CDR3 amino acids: CASSLRGTGPLSGNTIYF. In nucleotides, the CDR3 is TGTGCCAGCAGCTTAAGGGGCACAGGGCCCCTCTCTGGAAACACCATATATTTT.

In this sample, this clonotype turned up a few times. The CDR3 DNA reads TGCAGCGTTGTGACGGGAGTGAATAATGAAAAACTGTTTTTT. This codes for CSVVTGVNNEKLFF. The genes are TRBV29-1 and TRBJ1-4; D is unresolved. V lost 4 bases, J lost 4 bases, and 13 bases lay in between. There are 14 residues in the CDR3. Germline assignment: CDR1 SQVTM and CDR2 ANQGSEA.

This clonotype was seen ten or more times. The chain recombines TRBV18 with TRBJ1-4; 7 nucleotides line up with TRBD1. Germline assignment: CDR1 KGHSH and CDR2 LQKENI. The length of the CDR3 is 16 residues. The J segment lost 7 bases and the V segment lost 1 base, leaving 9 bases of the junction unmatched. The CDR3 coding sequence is TGTGCCAGCTCACCACAAGGGACAGCTCCCAGTGAAAAACTGTTTTTT. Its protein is CASSPQGTAPSEKLFF.

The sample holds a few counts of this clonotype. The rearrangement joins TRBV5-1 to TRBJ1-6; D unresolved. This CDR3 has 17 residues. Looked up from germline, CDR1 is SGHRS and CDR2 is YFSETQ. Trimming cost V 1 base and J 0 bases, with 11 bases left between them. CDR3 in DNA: TGCGCCAGCAGCTTGTGGTTGGTGAGCTCCTATAATTCACCCCTCCACTTT. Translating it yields CASSLWLVSSYNSPLHF.